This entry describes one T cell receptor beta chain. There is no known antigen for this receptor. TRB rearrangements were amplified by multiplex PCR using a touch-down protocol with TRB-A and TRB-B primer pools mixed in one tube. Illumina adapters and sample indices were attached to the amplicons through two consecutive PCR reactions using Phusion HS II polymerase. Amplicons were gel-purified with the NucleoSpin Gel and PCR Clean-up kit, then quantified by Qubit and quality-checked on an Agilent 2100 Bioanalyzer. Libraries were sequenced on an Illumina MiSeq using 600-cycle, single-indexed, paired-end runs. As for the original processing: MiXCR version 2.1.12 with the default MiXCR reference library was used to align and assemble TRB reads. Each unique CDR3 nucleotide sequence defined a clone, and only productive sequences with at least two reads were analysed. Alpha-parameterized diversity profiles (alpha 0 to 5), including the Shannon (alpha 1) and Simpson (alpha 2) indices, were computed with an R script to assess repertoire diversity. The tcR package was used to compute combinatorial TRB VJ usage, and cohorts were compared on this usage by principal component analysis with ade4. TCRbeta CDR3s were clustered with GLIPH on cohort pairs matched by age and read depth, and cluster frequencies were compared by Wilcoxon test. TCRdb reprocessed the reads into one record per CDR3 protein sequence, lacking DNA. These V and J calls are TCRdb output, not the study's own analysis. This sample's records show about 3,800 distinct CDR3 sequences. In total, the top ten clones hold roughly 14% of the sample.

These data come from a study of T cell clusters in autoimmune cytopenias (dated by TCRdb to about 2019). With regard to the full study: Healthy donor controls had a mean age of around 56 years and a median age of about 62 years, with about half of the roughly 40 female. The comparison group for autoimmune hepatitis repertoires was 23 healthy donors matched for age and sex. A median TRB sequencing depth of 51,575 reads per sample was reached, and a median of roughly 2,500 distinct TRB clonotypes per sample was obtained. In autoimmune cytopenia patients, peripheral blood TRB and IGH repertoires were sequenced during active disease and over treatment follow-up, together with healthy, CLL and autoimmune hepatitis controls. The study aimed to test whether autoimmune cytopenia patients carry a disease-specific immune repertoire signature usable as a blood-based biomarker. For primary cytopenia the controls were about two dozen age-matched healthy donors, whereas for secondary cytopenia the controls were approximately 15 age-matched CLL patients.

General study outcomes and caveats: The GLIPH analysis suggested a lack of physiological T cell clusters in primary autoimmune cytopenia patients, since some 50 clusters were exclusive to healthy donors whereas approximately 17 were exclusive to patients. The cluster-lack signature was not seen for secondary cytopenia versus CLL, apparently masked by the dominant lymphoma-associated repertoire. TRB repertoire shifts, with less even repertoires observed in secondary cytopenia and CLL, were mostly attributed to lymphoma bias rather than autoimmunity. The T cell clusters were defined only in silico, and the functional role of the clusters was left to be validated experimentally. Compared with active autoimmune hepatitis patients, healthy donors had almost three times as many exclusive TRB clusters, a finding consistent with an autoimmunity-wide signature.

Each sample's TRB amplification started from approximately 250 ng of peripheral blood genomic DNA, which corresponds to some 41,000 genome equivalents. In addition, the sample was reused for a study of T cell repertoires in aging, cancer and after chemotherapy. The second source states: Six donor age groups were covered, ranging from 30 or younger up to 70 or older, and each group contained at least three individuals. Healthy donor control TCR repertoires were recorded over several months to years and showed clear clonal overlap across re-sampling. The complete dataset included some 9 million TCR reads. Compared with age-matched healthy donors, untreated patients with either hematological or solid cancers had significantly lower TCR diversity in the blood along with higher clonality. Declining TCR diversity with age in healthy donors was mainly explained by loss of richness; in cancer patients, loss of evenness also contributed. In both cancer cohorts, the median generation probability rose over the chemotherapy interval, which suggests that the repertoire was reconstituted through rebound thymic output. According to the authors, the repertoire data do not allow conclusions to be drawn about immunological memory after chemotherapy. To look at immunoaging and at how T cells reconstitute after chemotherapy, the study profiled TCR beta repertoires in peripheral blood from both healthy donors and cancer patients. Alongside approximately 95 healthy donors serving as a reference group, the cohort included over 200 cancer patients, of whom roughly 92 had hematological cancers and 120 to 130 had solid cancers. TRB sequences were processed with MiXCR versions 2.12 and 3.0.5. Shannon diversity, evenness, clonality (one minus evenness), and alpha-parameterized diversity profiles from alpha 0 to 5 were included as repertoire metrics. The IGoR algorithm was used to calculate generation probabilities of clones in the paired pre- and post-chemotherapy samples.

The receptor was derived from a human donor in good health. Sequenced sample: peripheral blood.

For the CDR3, the sequence is CASKAGTINYGYTF. Recombination linked TRBV5-1 to TRBJ1-2; TCRdb outputs TRBD1, but without DNA this stays unchecked. The germline V gene provides CDR1 SGHRS and CDR2 YFSETQ. Counted from cysteine to phenylalanine, this CDR3 has 14 amino acids. No DNA is recorded.